The rows below give T cell receptor beta chains drawn from one sample of a study of T cell responses to AZD1222 COVID-19 vaccine. Sequencing was performed with immunoSEQ multiplex PCR; in TCRdb, only in-frame clones are kept and a portion is missing. The sample carries about 70,000 clones, less than 95% recorded once. The specimen comprised peripheral blood, sampled 28 days after the second AZD1222 dose. The receptors were gathered from an adult who received the AZD1222 COVID-19 vaccine. CDR3s include the opening cysteine and the closing phenylalanine or tryptophan. Each record gives: D gene, clone size, V gene, J gene, CDR3 DNA, CDR3 protein. D genes are given only for firm matches. Where a row states a size, it is once, few, many or the class of an expanded clone; other rows omit it.

>-|-|TRBV30|TRBJ1-2
TGTGCCTGGAGTGTACAGACTAACTATGGCTACACCTTC
CAWSVQTNYGYTF
>-|-|TRBV5-4|TRBJ1-6
TGTGCCAGCAGCTCCGACCCAAGCTCCTATAATTCACCCCTCCACTTT
CASSSDPSSYNSPLHF
>-|-|TRBV6-6|TRBJ1-5
TGTGCCAGCAGTTACACGGGCTTCGGGCAGCCCCAGCATTTT
CASSYTGFGQPQHF
>-|-|TRBV6-5|TRBJ1-1
TGTGCCAGCAGCCTGGCTGGGCGCATGAACACTGAAGCTTTCTTT
CASSLAGRMNTEAFF
>-|-|TRBV14|TRBJ1-2
TGTGCCAGCAGCCAAGATAAACGGAGTTCTGGCTACACCTTC
CASSQDKRSSGYTF
>TRBD2|-|TRBV3-1/TRBV3-2|TRBJ2-3
TGTGCCAGCAGCCAGGTAGCGGGATTAACAGATACGCAGTATTTT
CASSQVAGLTDTQYF
>-|-|TRBV9|TRBJ1-2
TGTGCCAGCAGCGTAGGAGGGACTACCAGGGGCTACACCTTC
CASSVGGTTRGYTF
>TRBD1|-|TRBV24-1|TRBJ1-5
TGTGCCACCAGTGATACAGACAGGGATCAGCCCCAGCATTTT
CATSDTDRDQPQHF
>-|-|TRBV7-9|TRBJ1-2
TGTGCCAGCAGCGGATCCGGGACGGCCCAGGGGGGCTACACCTTC
CASSGSGTAQGGYTF
>TRBD1|-|TRBV5-1|TRBJ1-2
TGCGCCAGCAGCTTGGGCGGGACAGGGCTTGAGTATGGCTACACCTTC
CASSLGGTGLEYGYTF
>-|-|TRBV9|TRBJ1-2
TGTGCCAGCAGCGCCCGGCTTGGCTACACCTTC
CASSARLGYTF
>-|-|TRBV20-1|TRBJ2-1
TGCAGTGCTAGTGGGACTGGGGGCTACAATGAGCAGTTCTTC
CSASGTGGYNEQFF
>-|-|TRBV3-1/TRBV3-2|TRBJ1-2
TGTGCCAGCAGCCAGTTCTTGGAATCTTCGGCCTATGGCTACACCTTC
CASSQFLESSAYGYTF
>TRBD1|-|TRBV29-1|TRBJ1-2
TGCAGCGTTACCGGGACGCAGGGGGACGCTAACTATGGCTACACCTTC
CSVTGTQGDANYGYTF
>TRBD1|-|TRBV7-2|TRBJ1-2
TGTGCCAGCAGCCCAGGACAGGGGGTATATGGCTACACCTTC
CASSPGQGVYGYTF
>-|-|TRBV9|TRBJ2-3
TGTGCCAGCGGCCTGGGGGGCGTTTCGGATACGCAGTATTTT
CASGLGGVSDTQYF
>-|few|TRBV6-2/TRBV6-3|TRBJ1-5
TGTGCCAGCAGTTACTCGGCGGGTTTGGAAAGCAATCAGCCCCAGCATTTT
CASSYSAGLESNQPQHF
>-|-|TRBV7-9|TRBJ2-1
TGTGCCAGCAGCCCACTCCCAGGGGACAATGAGCAGTTCTTC
CASSPLPGDNEQFF
>TRBD2|-|TRBV5-1|TRBJ2-1
TGCGCCAGCAGCTTGTCCGCCTCGGGGGGTGAGCAGTTCTTC
CASSLSASGGEQFF
>-|-|TRBV6-1|TRBJ1-4
TGTGCCAGCAGTGAATTTGGGTCGACAGCTAATGAAAAACTGTTTTTT
CASSEFGSTANEKLFF
>TRBD1|-|TRBV10-3|TRBJ2-3
TGTGCCATCAGTCCCGGGACAGAGACAGATACGCAGTATTTT
CAISPGTETDTQYF
>-|few|TRBV24-1|TRBJ1-2
TGTGCCACCAGTGATTTTATTCAGGCGTTCTGGCCAGGGGTGAAGGGCGACGATGGCTACACCTTC
CATSDFIQAFWPGVKGDDGYTF
>-|-|TRBV11-3|TRBJ2-3
TGTGCCAGCAGCTTAGATCAGGGCAGAGATACGCAGTATTTT
CASSLDQGRDTQYF
>TRBD2|-|TRBV4-2|TRBJ2-2
TGTGCCAGCAGCCAAGATGGGGTCGGGAGGAGAACCGGGGAGCTGTTTTTT
CASSQDGVGRRTGELFF
>TRBD2|-|TRBV5-1|TRBJ2-1
TGCGCCAGCAGCTGGAAACCGGGGGGGCTGAACAATGAGCAGTTCTTC
CASSWKPGGLNNEQFF
>-|-|TRBV11-2|TRBJ1-1
TGTGCCAGCAGCTTTGCCGCTTTGGAGAATGAAGCTTTCTTT
CASSFAALENEAFF
>TRBD2|-|TRBV5-4|TRBJ2-7
TGTGCCAGCAGCTTGCATAGCGGGGACGTAACTTCATACCGCTCCTACGAGCAGTACTTC
CASSLHSGDVTSYRSYEQYF
>TRBD1|-|TRBV7-9|TRBJ2-2
TGTGCCAGCAGCTTATATGGCGGGACAGGGGGCGGCGAGCTGTTTTTT
CASSLYGGTGGGELFF
>-|-|TRBV5-1|TRBJ2-3
TGCGCCAGCAGCTTGTCTGGGGGCGCGGTAGATACGCAGTATTTT
CASSLSGGAVDTQYF
>TRBD2|-|TRBV11-3|TRBJ2-2
TGTGCCAGCAGCGCATGGACTAGCGGGCTGAACACCGGGGAGCTGTTTTTT
CASSAWTSGLNTGELFF
>TRBD1|-|TRBV11-2|TRBJ1-6
TGTGCCAGCAGCCCCCTAGACAGGGGAAATTCACCCCTCCACTTT
CASSPLDRGNSPLHF
>-|-|TRBV21-1|TRBJ1-5
TGTGCCAGCAGCAAAGAACAGGGGAGGAGGAATCAGCCCCAGCATTTT
CASSKEQGRRNQPQHF
>-|-|TRBV10-3|TRBJ2-7
TGTGCCATCAGGCGGGGCACCTACGAGCAGTACTTC
CAIRRGTYEQYF
>-|-|TRBV10-3|TRBJ1-2
TGTGCCATCAGTCCCGCGCGGTTTGAGAACTATGGCTACACCTTC
CAISPARFENYGYTF
>-|-|TRBV3-1/TRBV3-2|TRBJ1-1
TGTGCCAGCAGCCTTATTCTGAACACTGAAGCTTTCTTT
CASSLILNTEAFF
>-|-|TRBV7-8|TRBJ1-2
TGTGCCAGCACCCTAGACAGGATCTATGGCTACACCTTC
CASTLDRIYGYTF
>TRBD1|once|TRBV7-2|TRBJ1-6
TGTGCCAGCAGCCGGGACAGGGGGCAGTCACCCCTCCACTTT
CASSRDRGQSPLHF
>TRBD2|-|TRBV11-2|TRBJ2-7
TGTGCCAGCGGGACTAGCGGCCTTCTGGGGCAGTACTTC
CASGTSGLLGQYF
>-|-|TRBV11-3|TRBJ2-7
TGTGCCAGCAGCTTAGAGTGGGACCAGTACGAGCAGTACTTC
CASSLEWDQYEQYF
>-|-|TRBV2|TRBJ2-2
TGTGCCAGCAGTGAGGGGCCCTTACTTTCCGGGGAGCTGTTTTTT
CASSEGPLLSGELFF
>-|-|TRBV6-5|TRBJ1-1
TGTGCCAGCAGTTACAAGGGACTGGGCACTGAAGCTTTCTTT
CASSYKGLGTEAFF
>-|-|TRBV4-2|TRBJ2-1
TGTGCCAGCAGCCAAGTCTTAGAATCCTACAATGAGCAGTTCTTC
CASSQVLESYNEQFF
>-|-|TRBV7-2|TRBJ2-3
TGTGCCAGCAGCTTACTGCGGTCTAGCACAGATACGCAGTATTTT
CASSLLRSSTDTQYF
>-|-|TRBV7-6|TRBJ1-3
TGTGCCAGCAGCGTTACATCTGGAAACACCATATATTTT
CASSVTSGNTIYF
>-|-|TRBV30|TRBJ1-2
TGTGCCTGGAGTGTAGTCCAGTCCTATGGCTACACCTTC
CAWSVVQSYGYTF
>-|-|TRBV12-3/TRBV12-4|TRBJ1-1
TGTGCCACTCTCGATATGAACACTGAAGCTTTCTTT
CATLDMNTEAFF
>-|-|TRBV5-1|TRBJ2-5
TGCGCCAGCAGCTTGGGCGGGGAGCTCCAAGAGACCCAGTACTTC
CASSLGGELQETQYF
>TRBD2|-|TRBV3-1/TRBV3-2|TRBJ2-1
TGTGCCGCTAGCGGGGGGATCTACAATGAGCAGTTCTTC
CAASGGIYNEQFF
>TRBD2|-|TRBV5-4|TRBJ2-3
TGTGCCAGCAGCCGGCCTAGCGGGATGCGTGCAGATACGCAGTATTTT
CASSRPSGMRADTQYF